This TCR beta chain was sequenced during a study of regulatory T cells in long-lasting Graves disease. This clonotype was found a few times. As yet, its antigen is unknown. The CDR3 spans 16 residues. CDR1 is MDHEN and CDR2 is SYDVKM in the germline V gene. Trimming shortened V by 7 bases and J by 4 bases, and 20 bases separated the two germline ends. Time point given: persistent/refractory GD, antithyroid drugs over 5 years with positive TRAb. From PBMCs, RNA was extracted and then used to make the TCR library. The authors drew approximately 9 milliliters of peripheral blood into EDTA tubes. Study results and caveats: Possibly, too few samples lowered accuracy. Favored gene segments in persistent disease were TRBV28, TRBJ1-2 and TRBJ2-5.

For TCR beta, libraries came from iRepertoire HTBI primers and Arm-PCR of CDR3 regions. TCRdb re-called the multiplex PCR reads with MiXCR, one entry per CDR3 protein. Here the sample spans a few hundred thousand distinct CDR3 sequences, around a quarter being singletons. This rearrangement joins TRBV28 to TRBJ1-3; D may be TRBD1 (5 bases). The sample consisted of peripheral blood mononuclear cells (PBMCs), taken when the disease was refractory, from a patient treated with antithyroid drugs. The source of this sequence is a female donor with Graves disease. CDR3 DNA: TGTGCCAGCACCCCTGGGGGGGTTCGACCCGGAAACACCATATATTTT. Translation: CASTPGGVRPGNTIYF.